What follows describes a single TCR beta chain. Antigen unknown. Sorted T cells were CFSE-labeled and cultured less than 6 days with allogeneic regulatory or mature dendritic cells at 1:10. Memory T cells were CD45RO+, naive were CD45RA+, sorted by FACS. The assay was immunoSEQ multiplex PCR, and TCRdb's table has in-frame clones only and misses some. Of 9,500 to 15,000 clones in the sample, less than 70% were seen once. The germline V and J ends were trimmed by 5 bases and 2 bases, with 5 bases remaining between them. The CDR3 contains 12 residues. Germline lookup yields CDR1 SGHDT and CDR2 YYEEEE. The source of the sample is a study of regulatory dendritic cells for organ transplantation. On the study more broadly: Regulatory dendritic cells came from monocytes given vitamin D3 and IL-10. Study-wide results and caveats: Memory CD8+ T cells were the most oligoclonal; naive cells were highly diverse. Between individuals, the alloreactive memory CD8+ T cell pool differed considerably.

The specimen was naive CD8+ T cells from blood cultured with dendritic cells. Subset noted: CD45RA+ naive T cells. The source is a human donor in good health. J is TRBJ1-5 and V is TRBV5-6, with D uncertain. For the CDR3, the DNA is TGTGCCAGCAGTATTGGCAATCAGCCCCAGCATTTT. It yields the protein CASSIGNQPQHF.